A selection of T cell receptor beta chains follows, all from one sample in a study of cytomegalovirus exposure and HLA in healthy donors. Libraries were prepared by immunoSEQ multiplex PCR; TCRdb keeps only in-frame clonotypes and omits some of them. The data include 95,000 to 150,000 clones; the top ten clones carry roughly 0.94%. Input material: PBMCs. The receptors derive from a man aged 18 to 29 in good health and CMV-seronegative. Each CDR3 is given with its conserved first and last residue. A D gene is named only where the DNA matches it firmly.

j_call: TRBJ1-1
v_call: TRBV7-9
cdr3_length: 13
d_call: .
cdr3_aa: CASSPRGNTEAFF
cdr3_nt: TGTGCCAGCAGTCCTCGGGGAAACACTGAAGCTTTCTTT

j_call: TRBJ1-5
v_call: TRBV6-7
cdr3_length: 17
d_call: .
cdr3_aa: CASRASREVRSNQPQHF
cdr3_nt: TGTGCCAGCAGGGCGAGCCGGGAAGTCCGCAGCAATCAGCCCCAGCATTTT

j_call: TRBJ2-6
v_call: TRBV5-1
cdr3_length: 15
d_call: .
cdr3_aa: CASSLGRSGANVLTF
cdr3_nt: TGCGCCAGCAGCTTGGGGAGGTCTGGGGCCAACGTCCTGACTTTC

j_call: TRBJ1-1
v_call: TRBV18
cdr3_length: 12
d_call: .
cdr3_aa: CASSPQGSEAFF
cdr3_nt: TGTGCCAGCTCACCGCAGGGGTCTGAAGCTTTCTTT

j_call: TRBJ2-1
v_call: TRBV18
cdr3_length: 16
d_call: TRBD2
cdr3_aa: CASSPRLAGENNEQFF
cdr3_nt: TGTGCCAGCTCACCACGACTAGCGGGAGAGAACAATGAGCAGTTCTTC

j_call: TRBJ2-1
v_call: TRBV5-6
cdr3_length: 16
d_call: TRBD1
cdr3_aa: CASSNIQGTTNNEQFF
cdr3_nt: TGTGCCAGCAGCAATATACAGGGGACAACCAACAATGAGCAGTTCTTC

j_call: TRBJ2-7
v_call: TRBV9
cdr3_length: 15
d_call: TRBD1
cdr3_aa: CASSVDRGFSHEQYF
cdr3_nt: TGTGCCAGCAGCGTAGACAGGGGCTTTTCGCACGAGCAGTACTTC

j_call: TRBJ2-3
v_call: TRBV9
cdr3_length: 16
d_call: TRBD2
cdr3_aa: CASSVGLAGGLDTQYF
cdr3_nt: TGTGCCAGCAGCGTAGGTCTAGCGGGGGGTTTAGATACGCAGTATTTT

j_call: TRBJ2-2
v_call: TRBV7-9
cdr3_length: 13
d_call: TRBD1
cdr3_aa: CASTDRVAGELFF
cdr3_nt: TGTGCCAGCACAGACAGGGTCGCCGGGGAGCTGTTTTTT

j_call: TRBJ1-5
v_call: TRBV19
cdr3_length: 13
d_call: TRBD1
cdr3_aa: CASATGVNQPQHF
cdr3_nt: TGTGCCAGTGCGACAGGGGTCAATCAGCCCCAGCATTTT